The entry below describes one T cell receptor (beta chain). This sample was taken from a study of blood T cell repertoires in COVID-19. Study overall: Some COVID-19 samples were acute and others convalescent; all came from the United States, Italy and Spain. T cells, B-cell-depleted T cells, or PBMCs provided the cDNA or gDNA that served as material.

Study processing details: Amplification with reference gene primers provided the estimates of nucleated cell counts. This table comes from immunoSEQ multiplex PCR, and its TCRdb copy is limited to in-frame clones, with some not included. V and J calls and clone size come straight from that table; D and trimming were deduced from the DNA. The sample carries roughly 320,000 clones, about 82% recorded once. The ends were cut back, 5 bases at V and 0 bases at J, with 11 bases in the middle. The CDR3 has 15 residues. The germline V gene encodes CDR1 SEHNR and CDR2 FQNEAQ (reference sequence). The source material was peripheral blood. This chain connects TRBV7-9 to TRBJ1-3; D might be TRBD1 (6 bases). This receptor was taken from a human donor in a cohort sampled during active COVID-19. The chain's CDR3 is CASSRQGPSGNTIYF. The CDR3 bases are TGTGCCAGCAGCCGCCAGGGGCCCTCTGGAAACACCATATATTTT.